The rows below give T cell receptor beta chains drawn from one sample of a study of shared clonotypes between healthy human individuals. Measured with immunoSEQ multiplex PCR; TCRdb has only the in-frame clones, and not every one. The sample lists 550,000 to 700,000 clones, about three quarters occurring once. The sequenced sample was memory CD4+ T cells sorted from blood. These receptor sequences come from a woman aged 25-40 years in good health. CDR3s include the opening cysteine and the closing phenylalanine or tryptophan. D genes are given only for firm matches. Clone size, where shown, is once, few, many, or a class for clones that have expanded.

D gene: TRBD1
clone size: .
J gene: TRBJ2-1
V gene: TRBV11-2
CDR3 protein: CASSRTTGVRGNEQFF
CDR3 DNA: TGTGCCAGCAGCCGTACGACAGGGGTCCGTGGGAATGAGCAGTTCTTC

D gene: .
clone size: few
J gene: TRBJ2-2
V gene: TRBV15
CDR3 protein: CATSRDLDTFTGELFF
CDR3 DNA: TGTGCCACCAGCAGAGACCTGGACACCTTCACCGGGGAGCTGTTTTTT

D gene: .
clone size: once
J gene: TRBJ1-5
V gene: TRBV19
CDR3 protein: CASTILGGNQPQHF
CDR3 DNA: TGTGCCAGCACCATACTCGGGGGCAATCAGCCCCAGCATTTT

D gene: .
clone size: many
J gene: TRBJ1-5
V gene: TRBV28
CDR3 protein: CASSSPSGDGNQPQHF
CDR3 DNA: TGTGCCAGCAGTTCTCCCTCGGGAGATGGCAATCAGCCCCAGCATTTT

D gene: TRBD2
clone size: .
J gene: TRBJ2-3
V gene: TRBV7-8
CDR3 protein: CASGKTQAGVTDTQYF
CDR3 DNA: TGTGCCAGCGGAAAAACCCAAGCGGGAGTCACAGATACGCAGTATTTT

D gene: .
clone size: .
J gene: TRBJ2-2
V gene: TRBV7-2
CDR3 protein: CASSLARSTGELFF
CDR3 DNA: TGTGCCAGCAGCTTAGCTAGATCCACCGGGGAGCTGTTTTTT

D gene: .
clone size: .
J gene: TRBJ1-3
V gene: TRBV4-1
CDR3 protein: CASKPRRRRTVGNTIYF
CDR3 DNA: TGCGCCAGCAAACCCCGGAGGAGGAGAACAGTAGGAAACACCATATATTTT

D gene: TRBD1
clone size: .
J gene: TRBJ1-1
V gene: TRBV30
CDR3 protein: CAWSRRDRANTEAFF
CDR3 DNA: TGTGCCTGGAGCCGGAGGGACAGGGCTAACACTGAAGCTTTCTTT

D gene: TRBD1
clone size: .
J gene: TRBJ2-3
V gene: TRBV7-6
CDR3 protein: CASSLRRQGKQYF
CDR3 DNA: TGTGCCAGCAGCTTGCGAAGACAGGGGAAGCAGTATTTT

D gene: .
clone size: few
J gene: TRBJ2-7
V gene: TRBV27
CDR3 protein: CASSLIGAGEAYEQYF
CDR3 DNA: TGTGCCAGCAGTTTGATTGGCGCAGGGGAGGCCTACGAGCAGTACTTC

D gene: TRBD2
clone size: .
J gene: TRBJ2-7
V gene: TRBV6-6
CDR3 protein: CASSYIRTSAYEQYF
CDR3 DNA: TGTGCCAGCAGTTACATCAGGACTAGCGCTTACGAGCAGTACTTC

D gene: .
clone size: .
J gene: TRBJ2-2
V gene: TRBV7-3
CDR3 protein: CASSLGSTGELFF
CDR3 DNA: TGTGCCAGCAGCTTGGGGAGCACCGGGGAGCTGTTTTTT

D gene: TRBD2
clone size: .
J gene: TRBJ2-1
V gene: TRBV7-9
CDR3 protein: CASSSQRDREQFF
CDR3 DNA: TGTGCCAGCAGCTCCCAGCGGGATCGGGAGCAGTTCTTC

D gene: .
clone size: once
J gene: TRBJ2-3
V gene: TRBV19
CDR3 protein: CASSGITSTDTQYF
CDR3 DNA: TGTGCCAGTTCCGGAATTACGAGCACAGATACGCAGTATTTT

D gene: .
clone size: .
J gene: TRBJ2-7
V gene: TRBV4-1
CDR3 protein: CASSQDLAASYEQYF
CDR3 DNA: TGCGCCAGCAGCCAAGATTTGGCAGCATCCTACGAGCAGTACTTC

D gene: .
clone size: .
J gene: TRBJ2-2
V gene: TRBV5-1
CDR3 protein: CASSLGQQGYTGELFF
CDR3 DNA: TGCGCCAGCAGCTTGGGTCAGCAGGGCTACACCGGGGAGCTGTTTTTT

D gene: .
clone size: few
J gene: TRBJ1-1
V gene: TRBV6-6
CDR3 protein: CASIKEGIEAFF
CDR3 DNA: TGTGCCAGCATCAAGGAGGGCATCGAAGCTTTCTTT

D gene: .
clone size: .
J gene: TRBJ2-7
V gene: TRBV5-1
CDR3 protein: CASSDPDSISYEQYF
CDR3 DNA: TGCGCCAGCAGCGATCCGGACTCCATTTCCTACGAGCAGTACTTC

D gene: .
clone size: once
J gene: TRBJ1-5
V gene: TRBV7-8
CDR3 protein: CASSSGREHTQPQHF
CDR3 DNA: TGTGCCAGCAGCTCCGGCAGGGAACACACTCAGCCCCAGCATTTT

D gene: .
clone size: few
J gene: TRBJ1-2
V gene: TRBV19
CDR3 protein: CASSPTGGGDYGYTF
CDR3 DNA: TGTGCCAGTAGTCCCACGGGAGGGGGGGACTATGGCTACACCTTC

D gene: .
clone size: .
J gene: TRBJ2-7
V gene: TRBV15
CDR3 protein: CATSRSFYSSPYEQYF
CDR3 DNA: TGTGCCACCAGCAGAAGTTTCTACTCATCCCCCTACGAGCAGTACTTC

D gene: TRBD2
clone size: .
J gene: TRBJ2-5
V gene: TRBV7-7
CDR3 protein: CASSMGTSGQETQYF
CDR3 DNA: TGTGCCAGCAGCATGGGGACTAGCGGACAAGAGACCCAGTACTTC

D gene: TRBD1
clone size: .
J gene: TRBJ2-5
V gene: TRBV7-2
CDR3 protein: CASSFRGQETQYF
CDR3 DNA: TGTGCCAGCAGCTTTAGGGGACAGGAGACCCAGTACTTC

D gene: .
clone size: .
J gene: TRBJ2-7
V gene: TRBV14
CDR3 protein: CASSQDWAPGVEQYF
CDR3 DNA: TGTGCCAGCAGCCAAGACTGGGCCCCAGGGGTCGAGCAGTACTTC

D gene: .
clone size: .
J gene: TRBJ1-3
V gene: TRBV7-2
CDR3 protein: CASSSLKGSGNTIYF
CDR3 DNA: TGTGCCAGCAGCTCCCTCAAGGGCTCTGGAAACACCATATATTTT

D gene: .
clone size: .
J gene: TRBJ2-5
V gene: TRBV18
CDR3 protein: CASSPKGSGETQYF
CDR3 DNA: TGTGCCAGCTCACCAAAGGGCAGTGGAGAGACCCAGTACTTC

D gene: TRBD1
clone size: .
J gene: TRBJ1-2
V gene: TRBV27
CDR3 protein: CASRGQGADGYTF
CDR3 DNA: TGTGCCAGCAGGGGACAGGGGGCGGATGGCTACACCTTC

D gene: TRBD2
clone size: once
J gene: TRBJ2-3
V gene: TRBV27
CDR3 protein: CASRGGYTDTQYF
CDR3 DNA: TGTGCCAGCAGGGGAGGGTACACAGATACGCAGTATTTT

D gene: TRBD2
clone size: .
J gene: TRBJ2-3
V gene: TRBV2
CDR3 protein: CASYYTSGTDTQYF
CDR3 DNA: TGTGCCAGCTATTACACTAGCGGGACAGATACGCAGTATTTT

D gene: TRBD2
clone size: .
J gene: TRBJ2-1
V gene: TRBV7-3
CDR3 protein: CASSTLAGGYNEQFF
CDR3 DNA: TGTGCCAGCAGCACACTAGCGGGAGGTTACAATGAGCAGTTCTTC

D gene: TRBD1
clone size: .
J gene: TRBJ2-5
V gene: TRBV5-1
CDR3 protein: CASYRGPGETQYF
CDR3 DNA: TGCGCCAGCTACAGGGGGCCAGGAGAGACCCAGTACTTC

D gene: .
clone size: .
J gene: TRBJ2-2
V gene: TRBV5-1
CDR3 protein: CASSLNSGTQGNTGELFF
CDR3 DNA: TGCGCCAGCAGCTTGAACTCCGGGACCCAAGGGAACACCGGGGAGCTGTTTTTT

D gene: .
clone size: .
J gene: TRBJ2-1
V gene: TRBV11-3
CDR3 protein: CASSLGQGSYNEQFF
CDR3 DNA: TGTGCCAGCAGCTTAGGTCAAGGCTCCTACAATGAGCAGTTCTTC

D gene: .
clone size: .
J gene: TRBJ2-2
V gene: TRBV19
CDR3 protein: CASSKVVSFGGPANTGELFF
CDR3 DNA: TGTGCCAGTAGTAAAGTCGTATCCTTCGGGGGGCCGGCGAACACCGGGGAGCTGTTTTTT

D gene: .
clone size: .
J gene: TRBJ2-1
V gene: TRBV4-1
CDR3 protein: CASSQDPSGTYNEQFF
CDR3 DNA: TGCGCCAGCAGCCAAGATCCCAGCGGCACCTACAATGAGCAGTTCTTC